This T cell receptor beta chain was found in a study of blood T cell repertoires in COVID-19. Across the whole study: From T cells, B-cell-depleted T cells, or PBMCs came the material, which was cDNA or gDNA.

V lost 2 bases to trimming and J lost 0 bases; unmatched junction nucleotides: 8. The CDR3 extends over 17 amino acids. Germline values: CDR1 SGHNT, CDR2 YYREEE (reference sequence). The data were produced by immunoSEQ multiplex PCR, yet TCRdb's version contains in-frame clones alone and is incomplete. The sample consists of about 64,000 clones, around 86% of them appearing once. Specimen: peripheral blood. The chain uses TRBV5-4 and TRBJ1-3; 7 nucleotides align to TRBD1. This clonotype was sampled from a man in his forties with acute or convalescent COVID-19. The CDR3 DNA reads TGTGCCAGCAGCTTTACCGGGACAGCGAGCTCTGGAAACACCATATATTTT. It specifies CASSFTGTASSGNTIYF.